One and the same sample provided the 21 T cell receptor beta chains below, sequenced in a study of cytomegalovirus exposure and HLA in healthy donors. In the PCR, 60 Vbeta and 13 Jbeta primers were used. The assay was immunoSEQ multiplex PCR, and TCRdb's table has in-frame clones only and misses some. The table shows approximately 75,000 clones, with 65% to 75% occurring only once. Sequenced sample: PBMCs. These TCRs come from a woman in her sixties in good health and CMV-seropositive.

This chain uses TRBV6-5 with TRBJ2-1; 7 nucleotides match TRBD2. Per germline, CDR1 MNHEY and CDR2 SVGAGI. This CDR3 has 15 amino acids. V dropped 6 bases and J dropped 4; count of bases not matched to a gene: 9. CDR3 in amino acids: CASSPRGGGYNEQFF. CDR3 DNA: TGTGCCAGCAGCCCCCGCGGGGGTGGGTACAATGAGCAGTTCTTC.

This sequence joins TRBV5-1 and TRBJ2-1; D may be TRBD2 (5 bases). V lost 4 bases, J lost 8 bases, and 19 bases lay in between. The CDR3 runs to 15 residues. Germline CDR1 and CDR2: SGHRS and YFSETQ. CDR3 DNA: TGCGCCAGCAGCACTTACCGCTTGGACGGGGATGAGCAGTTCTTC. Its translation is CASSTYRLDGDEQFF.

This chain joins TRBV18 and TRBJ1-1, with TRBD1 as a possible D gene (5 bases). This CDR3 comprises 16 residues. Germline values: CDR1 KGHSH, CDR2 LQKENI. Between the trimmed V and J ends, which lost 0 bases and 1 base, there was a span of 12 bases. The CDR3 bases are TGTGCCAGCTCACCACCGGTCCCTGGGGCGAACACTGAAGCTTTCTTT. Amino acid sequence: CASSPPVPGANTEAFF.

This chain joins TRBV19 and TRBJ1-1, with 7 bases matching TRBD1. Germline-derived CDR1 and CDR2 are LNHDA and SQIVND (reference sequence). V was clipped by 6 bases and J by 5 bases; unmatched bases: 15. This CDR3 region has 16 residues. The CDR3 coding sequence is TGTGCCAGTAGCTGGACGGGCTCGATCAGGGGGACTGAAGCTTTCTTT. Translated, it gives CASSWTGSIRGTEAFF.

The CDR3: CASSYSDRGSSPLHF. CDR3 coding DNA: TGTGCCAGCAGTTACTCGGACAGAGGGTCTTCACCCCTCCACTTT. This chain uses TRBV6-5 with TRBJ1-6, with a weak D call TRBD1 (6 bases). Germline CDR1 is MNHEY and CDR2 is SVGAGI. This CDR3 comprises 15 residues. The ends were cut back, 0 bases at V and 9 bases at J, with 12 bases in the middle.

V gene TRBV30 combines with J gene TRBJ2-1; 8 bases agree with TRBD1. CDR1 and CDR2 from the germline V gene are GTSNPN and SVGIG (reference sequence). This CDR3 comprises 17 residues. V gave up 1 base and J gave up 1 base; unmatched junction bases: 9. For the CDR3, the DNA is TGTGCCTGGAGTGGAAGAGATGGACAGGGATCCTACAATGAGCAGTTCTTC. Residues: CAWSGRDGQGSYNEQFF.

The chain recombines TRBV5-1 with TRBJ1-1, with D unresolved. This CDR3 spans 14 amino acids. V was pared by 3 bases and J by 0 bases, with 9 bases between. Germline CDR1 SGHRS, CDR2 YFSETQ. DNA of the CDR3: TGCGCCAGCAGCTCCCATAGAGTGAACACTGAAGCTTTCTTT. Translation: CASSSHRVNTEAFF.

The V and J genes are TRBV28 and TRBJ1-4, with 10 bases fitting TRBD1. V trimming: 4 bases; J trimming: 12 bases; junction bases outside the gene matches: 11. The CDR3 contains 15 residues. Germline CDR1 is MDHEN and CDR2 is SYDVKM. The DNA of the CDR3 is TGTGCCAGCAGTTCCAGGACAGGGGGGTTTGGGGAACTGTTTTTT. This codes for CASSSRTGGFGELFF.

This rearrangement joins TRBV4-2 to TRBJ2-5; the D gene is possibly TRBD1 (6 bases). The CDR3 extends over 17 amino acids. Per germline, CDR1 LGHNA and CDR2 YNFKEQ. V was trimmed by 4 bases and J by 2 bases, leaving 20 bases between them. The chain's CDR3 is CASSRLASWGPQETQYF. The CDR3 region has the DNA TGTGCCAGCAGCCGGCTTGCGTCGTGGGGGCCTCAAGAGACCCAGTACTTC.

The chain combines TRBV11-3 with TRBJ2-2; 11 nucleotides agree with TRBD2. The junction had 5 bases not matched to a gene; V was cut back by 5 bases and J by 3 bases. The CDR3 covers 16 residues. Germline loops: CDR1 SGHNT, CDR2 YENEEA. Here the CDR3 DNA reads TGTGCCAGCAGCCAGGGGACTAGCGGATACACCGGGGAGCTGTTTTTT. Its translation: CASSQGTSGYTGELFF.

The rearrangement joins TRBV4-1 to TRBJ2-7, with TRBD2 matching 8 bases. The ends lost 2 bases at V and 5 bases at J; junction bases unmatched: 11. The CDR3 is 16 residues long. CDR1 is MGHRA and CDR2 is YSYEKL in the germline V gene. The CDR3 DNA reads TGCGCCAGCAGCCAATCCCCCCGGGGGGGCCAAGACGAGCAGTACGTC. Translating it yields CASSQSPRGGQDEQYV.

The CDR3 region is CSAGTEETQYF. The CDR3 region has the DNA TGCAGTGCCGGGACAGAAGAGACCCAGTACTTC. The chain uses TRBV20-1 and TRBJ2-5, with 7 bases fitting TRBD1. The ends lost 6 bases at V and 3 bases at J; junction bases unmatched: 1. CDR1 is DFQATT and CDR2 is SNEGSKA in the germline V gene (reference sequence). The CDR3 is made up of 11 amino acids.

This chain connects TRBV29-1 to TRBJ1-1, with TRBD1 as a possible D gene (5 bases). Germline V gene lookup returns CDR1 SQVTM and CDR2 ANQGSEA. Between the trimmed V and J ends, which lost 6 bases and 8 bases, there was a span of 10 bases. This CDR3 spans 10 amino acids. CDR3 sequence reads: CSVGASEAFF. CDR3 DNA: TGCAGCGTAGGGGCCTCCGAAGCTTTCTTT.

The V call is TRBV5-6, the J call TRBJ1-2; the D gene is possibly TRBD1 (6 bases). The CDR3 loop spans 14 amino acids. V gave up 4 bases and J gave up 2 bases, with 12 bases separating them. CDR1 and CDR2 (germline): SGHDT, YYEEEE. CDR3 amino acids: CASSPGQNNYGYTF. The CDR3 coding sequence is TGTGCCAGCAGCCCCGGACAGAACAACTATGGCTACACCTTC.

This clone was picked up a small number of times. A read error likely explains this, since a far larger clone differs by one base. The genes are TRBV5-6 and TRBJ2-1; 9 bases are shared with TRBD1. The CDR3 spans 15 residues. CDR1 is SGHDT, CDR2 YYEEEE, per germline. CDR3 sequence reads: CTSSFGDRAYNEQFF. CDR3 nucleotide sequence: TGTACCAGCAGCTTCGGGGACAGGGCCTACAATGAGCAGTTCTTC.

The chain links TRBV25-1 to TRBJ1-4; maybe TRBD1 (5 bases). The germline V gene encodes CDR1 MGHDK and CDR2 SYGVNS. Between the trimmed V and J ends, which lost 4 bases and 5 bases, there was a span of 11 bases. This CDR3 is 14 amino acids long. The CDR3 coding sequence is TGTGCCAGCAGTGGGAGACGGGGGAATGAAAAACTGTTTTTT. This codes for CASSGRRGNEKLFF.

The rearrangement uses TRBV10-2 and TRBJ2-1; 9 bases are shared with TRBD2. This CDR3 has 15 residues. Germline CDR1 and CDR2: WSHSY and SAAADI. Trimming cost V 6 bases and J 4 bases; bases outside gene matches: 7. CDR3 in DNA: TGCGCCAGCAGGGGTAGCGGGGGAAAATACAATGAGCAGTTCTTC. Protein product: CASRGSGGKYNEQFF.

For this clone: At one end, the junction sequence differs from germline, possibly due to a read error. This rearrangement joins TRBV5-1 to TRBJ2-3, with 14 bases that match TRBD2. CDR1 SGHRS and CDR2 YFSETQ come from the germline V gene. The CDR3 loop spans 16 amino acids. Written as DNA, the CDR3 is TGCGCCAGCAGTTTGGGACTAGCGGGGGGCACAGATACGCAGTATTTT. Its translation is CASSLGLAGGTDTQYF.

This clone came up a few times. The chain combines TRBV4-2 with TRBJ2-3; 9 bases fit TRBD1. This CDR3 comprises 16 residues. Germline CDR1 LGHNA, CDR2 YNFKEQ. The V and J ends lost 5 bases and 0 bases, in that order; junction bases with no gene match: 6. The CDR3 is CASSLGQGDSTDTQYF. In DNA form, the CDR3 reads TGTGCCAGCAGCTTGGGACAGGGCGATAGCACAGATACGCAGTATTTT.

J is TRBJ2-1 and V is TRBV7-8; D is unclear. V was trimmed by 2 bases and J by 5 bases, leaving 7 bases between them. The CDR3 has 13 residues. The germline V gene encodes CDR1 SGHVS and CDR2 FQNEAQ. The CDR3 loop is CASSLSRDNEQFF. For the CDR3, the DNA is TGTGCCAGCAGCTTAAGTCGGGACAATGAGCAGTTCTTC.

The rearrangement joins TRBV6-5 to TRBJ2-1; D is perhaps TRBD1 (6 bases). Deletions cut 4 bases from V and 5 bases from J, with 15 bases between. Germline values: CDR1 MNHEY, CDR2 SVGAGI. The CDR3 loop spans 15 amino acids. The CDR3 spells CASSSSGTRDNEQFF. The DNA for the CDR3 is TGTGCCAGCAGTTCCTCCGGGACAAGAGACAATGAGCAGTTCTTC.